The TCR beta chain under discussion was sequenced for a study of blood T cell repertoires in COVID-19. Study-wide context: The origin of the acute and convalescent COVID-19 samples was the United States, Italy and Spain.

Looked up from germline, CDR1 is MGHRA and CDR2 is YSYEKL. Trimming left V 3 bases short and J 9 bases short, with 15 bases between. This CDR3 spans 14 amino acids. This table comes from immunoSEQ multiplex PCR, and its TCRdb copy is limited to in-frame clones, with some not included. Among 350,000 to 400,000 clones, just under 90% were seen once, and the ten largest hold 1.5% to 2%. This clone was recorded once. The source material was PBMCs or T cells enriched from blood (not recorded which). This TCR was recovered from a woman aged 25 to 39 who had recovered from COVID-19. The rearrangement uses TRBV4-1 and TRBJ1-3, with D unclear. CDR3 sequence: CASSQATRGGTIYF. DNA of the CDR3: TGCGCCAGCAGCCAGGCTACACGAGGAGGCACCATATATTTT.